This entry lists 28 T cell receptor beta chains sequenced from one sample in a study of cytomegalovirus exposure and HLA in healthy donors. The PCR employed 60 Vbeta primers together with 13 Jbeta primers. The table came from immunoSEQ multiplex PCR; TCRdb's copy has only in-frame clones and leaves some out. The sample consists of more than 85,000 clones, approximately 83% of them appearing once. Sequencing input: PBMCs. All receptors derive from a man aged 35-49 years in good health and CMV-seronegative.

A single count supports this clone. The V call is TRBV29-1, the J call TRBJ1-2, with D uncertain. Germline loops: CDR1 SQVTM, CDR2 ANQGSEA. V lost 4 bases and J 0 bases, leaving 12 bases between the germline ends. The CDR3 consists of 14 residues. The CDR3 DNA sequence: TGCAGCGTTGTTACAGCTAAGACTAACTATGGCTACACCTTC. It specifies CSVVTAKTNYGYTF.

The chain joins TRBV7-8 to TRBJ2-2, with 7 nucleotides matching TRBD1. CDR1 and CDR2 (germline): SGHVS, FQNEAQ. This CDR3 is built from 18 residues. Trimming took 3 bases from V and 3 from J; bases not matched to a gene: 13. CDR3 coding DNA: TGTGCCAGCAGCTTCCCCCCCCGGACAGGCGGTTACACCGGGGAGCTGTTTTTT. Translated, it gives CASSFPPRTGGYTGELFF.

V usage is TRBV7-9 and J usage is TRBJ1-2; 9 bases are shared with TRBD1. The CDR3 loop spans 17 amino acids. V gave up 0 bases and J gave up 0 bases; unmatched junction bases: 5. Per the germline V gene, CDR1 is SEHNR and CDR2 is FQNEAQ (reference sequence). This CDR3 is CASSLALRDRANYGYTF. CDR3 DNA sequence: TGTGCCAGCAGCTTAGCGCTACGGGACAGGGCTAACTATGGCTACACCTTC.

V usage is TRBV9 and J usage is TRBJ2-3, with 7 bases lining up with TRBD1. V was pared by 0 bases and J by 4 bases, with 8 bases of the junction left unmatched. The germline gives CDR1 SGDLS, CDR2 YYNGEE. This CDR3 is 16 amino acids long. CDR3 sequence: CASSVAETGFADTQYF. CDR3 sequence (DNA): TGTGCCAGCAGCGTAGCGGAGACAGGGTTCGCAGATACGCAGTATTTT.

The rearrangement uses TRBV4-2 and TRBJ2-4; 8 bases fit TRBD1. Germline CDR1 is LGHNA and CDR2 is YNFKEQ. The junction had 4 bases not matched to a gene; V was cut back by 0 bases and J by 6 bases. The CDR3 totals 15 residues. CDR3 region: CASSQDRTGSNIQYF. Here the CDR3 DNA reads TGTGCCAGCAGCCAAGATCGGACAGGGTCAAACATTCAGTACTTC.

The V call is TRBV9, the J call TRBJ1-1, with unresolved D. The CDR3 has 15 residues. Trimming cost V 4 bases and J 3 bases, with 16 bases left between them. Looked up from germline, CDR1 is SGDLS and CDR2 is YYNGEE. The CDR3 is CASSLLGDSYTEAFF. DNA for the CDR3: TGTGCCAGCAGCCTTCTTGGAGACTCATACACTGAAGCTTTCTTT.

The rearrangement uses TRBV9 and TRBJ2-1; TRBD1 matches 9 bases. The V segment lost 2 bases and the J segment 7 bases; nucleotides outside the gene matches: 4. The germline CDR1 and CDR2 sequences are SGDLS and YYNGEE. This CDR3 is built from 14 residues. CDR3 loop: CASSVRDRVNEQFF. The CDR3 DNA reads TGTGCCAGCAGCGTTCGGGACAGGGTAAATGAGCAGTTCTTC.

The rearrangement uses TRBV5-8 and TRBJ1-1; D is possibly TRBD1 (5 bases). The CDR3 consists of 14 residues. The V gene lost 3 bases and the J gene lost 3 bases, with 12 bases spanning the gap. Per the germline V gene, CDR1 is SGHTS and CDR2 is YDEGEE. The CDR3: CASSSPGLYTEAFF. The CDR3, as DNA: TGTGCCAGCAGCTCCCCGGGACTTTACACTGAAGCTTTCTTT.

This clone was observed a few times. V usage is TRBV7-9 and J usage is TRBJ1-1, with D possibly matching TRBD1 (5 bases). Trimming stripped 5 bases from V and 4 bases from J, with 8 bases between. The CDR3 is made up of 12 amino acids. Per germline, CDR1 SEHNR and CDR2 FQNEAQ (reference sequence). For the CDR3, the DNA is TGTGCCAGCAGCGAAACAGGCACTGAAGCTTTCTTT. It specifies CASSETGTEAFF.

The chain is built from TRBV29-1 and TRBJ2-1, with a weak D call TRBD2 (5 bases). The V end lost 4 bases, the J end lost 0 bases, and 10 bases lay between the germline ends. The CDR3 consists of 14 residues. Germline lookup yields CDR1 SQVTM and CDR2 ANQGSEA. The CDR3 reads CSVVGGSSYNEQFF. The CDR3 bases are TGCAGCGTTGTTGGAGGTAGCTCCTACAATGAGCAGTTCTTC.

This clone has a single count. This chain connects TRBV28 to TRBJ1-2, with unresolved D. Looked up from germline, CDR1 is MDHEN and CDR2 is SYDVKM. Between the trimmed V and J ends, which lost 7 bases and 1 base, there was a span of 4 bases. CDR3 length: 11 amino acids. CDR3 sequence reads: CASMSNYGYTF. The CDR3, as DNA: TGTGCCAGCATGAGTAACTATGGCTACACCTTC.

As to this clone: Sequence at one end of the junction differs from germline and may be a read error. The CDR3 loop reads CANSLRGGRETQYF. CDR3 coding DNA: TGTGCCAACAGTCTGCGGGGGGGCCGGGAGACCCAGTACTTC. The V call is TRBV6-1, the J call TRBJ2-5, with TRBD2 matching 9 bases. This CDR3 is 14 amino acids long. In germline, CDR1 is MNHNS, CDR2 SASEGT.

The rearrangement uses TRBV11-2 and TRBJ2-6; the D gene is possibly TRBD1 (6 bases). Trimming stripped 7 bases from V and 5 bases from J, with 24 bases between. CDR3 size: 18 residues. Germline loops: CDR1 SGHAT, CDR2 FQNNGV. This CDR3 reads CASTRTGTPLARANVLTF. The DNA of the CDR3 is TGTGCCAGCACAAGAACCGGGACACCCCTTGCGAGGGCCAACGTCCTGACTTTC. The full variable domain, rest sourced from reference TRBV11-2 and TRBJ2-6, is EAGVAQSPRYKIIEKRQSVAFWCNPISGHATLYWYQQILGQGPKLLIQFQNNGVVDDSQLPKDRFSAERLKGVDSTLKIQPAKLEDSAVYLCASTRTGTPLARANVLTFGAGSRLTVL.

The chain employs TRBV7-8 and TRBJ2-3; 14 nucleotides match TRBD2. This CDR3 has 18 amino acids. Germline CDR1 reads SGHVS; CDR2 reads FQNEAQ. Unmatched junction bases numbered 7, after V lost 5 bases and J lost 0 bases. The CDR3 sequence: CASSPRTSGGRSTDTQYF. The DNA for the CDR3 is TGTGCCAGCAGCCCTAGGACTAGCGGGGGGCGAAGCACAGATACGCAGTATTTT.

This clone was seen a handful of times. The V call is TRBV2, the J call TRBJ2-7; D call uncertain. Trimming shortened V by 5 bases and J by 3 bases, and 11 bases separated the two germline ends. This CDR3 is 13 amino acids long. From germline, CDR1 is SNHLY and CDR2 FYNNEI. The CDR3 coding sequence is TGTGCCAGCAGTACTTATGAAAACTACGAGCAGTACTTC. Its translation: CASSTYENYEQYF.

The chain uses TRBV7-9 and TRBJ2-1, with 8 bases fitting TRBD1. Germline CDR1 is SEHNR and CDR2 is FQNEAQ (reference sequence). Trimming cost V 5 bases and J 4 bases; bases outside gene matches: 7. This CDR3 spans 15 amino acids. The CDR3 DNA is TGTGCCAGCAGCCTAAACAGGGGGAGGTACAATGAGCAGTTCTTC. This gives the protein CASSLNRGRYNEQFF.

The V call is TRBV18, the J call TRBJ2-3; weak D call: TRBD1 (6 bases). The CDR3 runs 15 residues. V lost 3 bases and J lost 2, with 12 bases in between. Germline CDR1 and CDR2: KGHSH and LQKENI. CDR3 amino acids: CASSPRDKVTDTQYF. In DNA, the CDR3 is TGTGCCAGCTCACCCCGGGACAAGGTCACAGATACGCAGTATTTT.

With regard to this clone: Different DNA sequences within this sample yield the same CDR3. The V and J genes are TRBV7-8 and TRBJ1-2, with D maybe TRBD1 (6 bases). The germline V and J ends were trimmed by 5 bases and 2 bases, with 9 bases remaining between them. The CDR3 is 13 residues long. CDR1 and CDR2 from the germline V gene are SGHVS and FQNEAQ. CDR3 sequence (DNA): TGTGCCAGCAGCCTGGGACAAAACTATGGCTACACCTTC. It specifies CASSLGQNYGYTF.

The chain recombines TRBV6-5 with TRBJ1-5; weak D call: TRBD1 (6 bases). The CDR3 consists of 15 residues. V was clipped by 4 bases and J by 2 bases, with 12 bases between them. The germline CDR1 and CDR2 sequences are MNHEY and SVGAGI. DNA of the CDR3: TGTGCCAGCAGTTCTGGACAGCGTGGCAATCAGCCCCAGCATTTT. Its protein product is CASSSGQRGNQPQHF.

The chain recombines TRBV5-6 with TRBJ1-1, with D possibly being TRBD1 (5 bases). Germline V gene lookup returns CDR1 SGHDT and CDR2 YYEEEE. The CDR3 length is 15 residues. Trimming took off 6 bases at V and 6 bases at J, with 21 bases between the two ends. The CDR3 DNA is TGTGCCAGCACTTCGGGGGGAAGGATCGCCCCTGAAGCTTTCTTT. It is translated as CASTSGGRIAPEAFF. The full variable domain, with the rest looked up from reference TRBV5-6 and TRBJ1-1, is DAGVTQSPTHLIKTRGQQVTLRCSPKSGHDTVSWYQQALGQGPQFIFQYYEEEERQRGNFPDRFSGHQFPNYSSELNVNALLLGDSALYLCASTSGGRIAPEAFFGQGTRLTVV.

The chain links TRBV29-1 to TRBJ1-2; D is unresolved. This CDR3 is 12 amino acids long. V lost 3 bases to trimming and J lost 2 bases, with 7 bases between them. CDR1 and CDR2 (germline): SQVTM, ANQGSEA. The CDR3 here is CSVDPVNYGYTF. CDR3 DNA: TGCAGCGTTGACCCAGTGAACTATGGCTACACCTTC.

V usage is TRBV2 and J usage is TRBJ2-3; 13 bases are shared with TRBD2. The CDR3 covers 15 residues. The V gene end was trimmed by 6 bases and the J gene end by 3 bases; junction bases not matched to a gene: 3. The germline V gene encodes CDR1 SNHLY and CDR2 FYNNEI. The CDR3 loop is CASSGTSGATDTQYF. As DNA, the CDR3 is TGTGCCAGCAGCGGGACTAGCGGGGCTACAGATACGCAGTATTTT.

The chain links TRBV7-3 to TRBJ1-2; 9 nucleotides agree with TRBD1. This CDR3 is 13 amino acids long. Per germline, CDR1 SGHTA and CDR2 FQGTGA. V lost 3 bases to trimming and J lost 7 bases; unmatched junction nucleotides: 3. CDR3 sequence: CASSFRDRVGYTF. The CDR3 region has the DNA TGTGCCAGCAGCTTTCGGGACAGGGTTGGCTACACCTTC.

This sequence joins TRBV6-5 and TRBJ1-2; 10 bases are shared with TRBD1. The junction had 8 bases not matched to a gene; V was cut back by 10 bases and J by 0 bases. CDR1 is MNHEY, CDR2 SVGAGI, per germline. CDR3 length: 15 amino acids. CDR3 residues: CATKRQGAANYGYTF. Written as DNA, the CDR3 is TGTGCCACCAAGAGACAGGGGGCAGCTAACTATGGCTACACCTTC.

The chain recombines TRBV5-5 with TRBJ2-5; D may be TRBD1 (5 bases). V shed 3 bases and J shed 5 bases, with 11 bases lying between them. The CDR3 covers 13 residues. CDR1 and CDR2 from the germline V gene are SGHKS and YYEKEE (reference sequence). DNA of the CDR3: TGTGCCAGCAGCTCACAGGATTTGGAGACCCAGTACTTC. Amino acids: CASSSQDLETQYF.

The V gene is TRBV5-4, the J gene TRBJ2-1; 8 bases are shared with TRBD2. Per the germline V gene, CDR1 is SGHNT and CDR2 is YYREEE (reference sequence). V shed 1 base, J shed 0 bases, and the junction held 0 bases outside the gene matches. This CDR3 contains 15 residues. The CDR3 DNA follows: TGTGCCAGCAGCTTGAGCGGGAGCTCCTACAATGAGCAGTTCTTC. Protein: CASSLSGSSYNEQFF.

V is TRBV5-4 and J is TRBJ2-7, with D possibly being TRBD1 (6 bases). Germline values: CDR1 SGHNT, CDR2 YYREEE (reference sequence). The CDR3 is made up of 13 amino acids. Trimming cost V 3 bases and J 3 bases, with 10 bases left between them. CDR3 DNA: TGTGCCAGCAGCTCACAGGGTTACTACGAGCAGTACTTC. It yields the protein CASSSQGYYEQYF.

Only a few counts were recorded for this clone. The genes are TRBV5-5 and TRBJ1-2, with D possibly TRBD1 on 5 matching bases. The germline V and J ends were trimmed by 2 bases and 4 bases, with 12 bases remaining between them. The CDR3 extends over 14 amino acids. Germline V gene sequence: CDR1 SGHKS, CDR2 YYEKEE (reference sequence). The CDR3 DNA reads TGTGCCAGCAGCTTAAGACAGTTGGGCTATGGCTACACCTTC. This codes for CASSLRQLGYGYTF.